This entry describes one T cell receptor beta chain. It has no known antigen specificity. No base quality information exists; no much larger clone differs at one position. From the cysteine up to the phenylalanine, the CDR3 has a length of 15 residues. Only the CDR3 DNA stays, 45 bases, in frame from base 1. Via the germline V gene, CDR1 is SGHTA and CDR2 FQGTGA. V ends up 5 bases short and J 6 bases short, with an unmatched junction base count of 6. The collaborating institutions used their own protocols to collect whole blood in K2EDTA tubes. Collaborator samples were shipped for TCRbeta analysis as frozen whole blood, isolated PBMCs, or DNA extracted from either sample type. This entry is derived from a study of blood T cell repertoires in COVID-19 (dated by TCRdb to the early 2020s). Study-wide context: Samples from collaborators originated in the United States, Italy and Spain and spanned both the acute and convalescent phases of COVID-19. The prospective study material was composed of cDNA or gDNA derived from T cells, B-cell-depleted T cells, or PBMCs. The dataset comprised deeply sampled blood TCRbeta repertoires from subjects exposed to, actively infected with, or recovered from COVID-19. The repertoires were released in a freely available public database intended as a resource for research on the immune response to SARS-CoV-2. The samples were drawn from two sources: the first 160 participants of the ongoing ImmuneRACE study, and fewer than 1,500 subjects contributed by 6 global collaborators. Sample metadata almost always included a de-identified subject ID, COVID-19 status, age in years and sex. HLA class I and class II types, where available, came from metadata supplied by the sample provider rather than from assay-based typing. What the research found in general, with its limitations: The quantity of clinical and demographic metadata differed by source and by participant and was supplied without curation.

TCRbeta CDR3 regions were amplified from genomic DNA using the immunoSEQ Assay, a bias-controlled multiplex PCR. In the paper's pipeline: Nucleated cell counts per sample were estimated from amplification of reference gene primers within the assay. To quantify the absolute abundance of each unique TCRbeta CDR3 rearrangement, sequence reads were collapsed and filtered. For each sample, productive Simpson clonality was calculated as the square root of Simpson's diversity index across productive rearrangements. TCRdb took over this immuneACCESS table, retaining in-frame rearrangements with V and J assigned. Such tables are incomplete; in checked studies, under half of the missing clones stem from an unresolved V gene, and the remainder is unexplained. V, J and clone size were drawn from that table, and D and trimming were deduced from the DNA. The table for this sample lists about 360,000 clones; about 88% of them were counted only once. 3% of the sample comes from the top ten.

The source material was peripheral blood. The chain is assembled from TRBV7-3 and TRBJ2-2, and 10 junctional nucleotides match TRBD2. The receptor was isolated from a human donor in a cohort sampled during active COVID-19. The CDR3 protein is CASSLLAGEAGELFF. The nucleotides are TGTGCCAGCAGCCTCCTAGCGGGAGAGGCCGGGGAGCTGTTTTTT.